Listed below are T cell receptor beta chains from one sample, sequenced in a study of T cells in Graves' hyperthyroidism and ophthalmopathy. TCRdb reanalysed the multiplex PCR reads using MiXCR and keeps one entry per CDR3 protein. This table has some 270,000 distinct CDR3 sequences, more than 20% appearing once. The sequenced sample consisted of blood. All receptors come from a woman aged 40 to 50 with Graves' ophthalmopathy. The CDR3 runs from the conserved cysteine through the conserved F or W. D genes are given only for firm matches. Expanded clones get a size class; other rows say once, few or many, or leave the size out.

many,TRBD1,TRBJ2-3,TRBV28,TGTGCCAGCAGCTGGACAGGGGGCTTAAGCACAGATACGCAGTATTTT,CASSWTGGLSTDTQYF
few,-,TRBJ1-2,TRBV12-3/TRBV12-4,TGTGCCAGCAGTTTAGGGATGGGGGCTGTTGGCTACACCTTC,CASSLGMGAVGYTF
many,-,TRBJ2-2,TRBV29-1,TGCAGCGCCCGGACCATAGCTGGAGAGAGCACCGGGGAGCTGTTTTTT,CSARTIAGESTGELFF
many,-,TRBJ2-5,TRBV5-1,TGCGCCAGCAGCTTGGGACTAGGAGGTTTGGGGGAGACCCAGTACTTC,CASSLGLGGLGETQYF
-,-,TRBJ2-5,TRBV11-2,TGTGCCAGCAGCTTTATCGGGCCAGCCCGAGGGACCCAGTACTTC,CASSFIGPARGTQYF
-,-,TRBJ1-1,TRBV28,TGTGCCAGCAGCCGGGGGTTTGGGACTGAAGCTTTCTTT,CASSRGFGTEAFF
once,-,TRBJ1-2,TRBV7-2,TGTGCCAGCAGCTTATACGGGGCTGAAGGCTACACCTTC,CASSLYGAEGYTF
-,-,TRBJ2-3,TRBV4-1,TGCGCCAGCAGCCAAATGCCACAGGATACGCAGTATTTT,CASSQMPQDTQYF
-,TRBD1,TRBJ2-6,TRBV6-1,TGTGCCAGCACCACAGGGGGCGGGCTCCCTGGGGCCAACGTCCTGACTTTC,CASTTGGGLPGANVLTF
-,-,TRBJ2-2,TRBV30,TGTGCCTGGACCCAATGGCAGGCCGGGGAGCTGTTTTTT,CAWTQWQAGELFF
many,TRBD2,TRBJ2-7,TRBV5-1,TGCGCCAGCAGCTCGAGCGGGGTCACGTCCTACGAGCAGTACTTC,CASSSSGVTSYEQYF
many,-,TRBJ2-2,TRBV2,TGTGCCCAATGGGACTCCGCCGGGGAGCTGTTTTTT,CAQWDSAGELFF
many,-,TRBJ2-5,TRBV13,TGTGCCAGCAGCTTAGGGGGAGAGTGGGAGCGACAGACCCAGTACTTC,CASSLGGEWERQTQYF
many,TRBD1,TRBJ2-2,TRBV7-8,TGTGCCAGCAGCTTAGCTCGATCAGGGGGCTACACCGGGGAGCTGTTTTTT,CASSLARSGGYTGELFF
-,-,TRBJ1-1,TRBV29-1,TGCAGCGGTTCCCCTCCAGGGTACACTGAAGCTTTCTTT,CSGSPPGYTEAFF
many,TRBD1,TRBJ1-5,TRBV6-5,TGTGCCAGCAGTTACGGGGGACAGGGATATCAGCCCCAGCATTTT,CASSYGGQGYQPQHF
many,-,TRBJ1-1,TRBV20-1,TGCAGTGCCACGGATGCATCGAACACTGAAGCTTTCTTT,CSATDASNTEAFF
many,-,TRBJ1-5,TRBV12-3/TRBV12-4,TGTGCCAGCAGTGGGGAATTTAATCAGCCCCAGCATTTT,CASSGEFNQPQHF
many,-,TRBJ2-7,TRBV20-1,TGCAGTGCTAGAGGCGGGGCCTACGAGCAGTACTTC,CSARGGAYEQYF
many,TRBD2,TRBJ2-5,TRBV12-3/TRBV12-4,TGTGCCAGCAGCCCCGGGGGGGCCCGAGAGACCCAGTACTTC,CASSPGGARETQYF
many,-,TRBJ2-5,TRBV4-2,TGTGCCAGCAGCCAAGATCACTCAGACACGACGGGAGAGACCCAGTACTTC,CASSQDHSDTTGETQYF
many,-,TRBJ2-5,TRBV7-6,TGTGCCAGCAGCTTATCAGGGACGGAGACCCAGTACTTC,CASSLSGTETQYF
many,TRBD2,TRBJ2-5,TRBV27,TGTGCCAGCAGTTTATCGCTAGCGGGAGCATCAGAGACCCAGTACTTC,CASSLSLAGASETQYF
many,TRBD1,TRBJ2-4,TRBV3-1,TGTGCCAGCACCGCCAGGAGGTCCACAGGGGGCTCCAAAAACATTCAGTACTTC,CASTARRSTGGSKNIQYF
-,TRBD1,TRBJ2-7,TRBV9,TGTGCCAGCAGCCCTGCAACTGGGACAGGGCTAGCGTACGAGCAGTACTTC,CASSPATGTGLAYEQYF
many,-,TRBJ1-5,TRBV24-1,TGTGCCACCAGTGACGGACAGAGCAATCAGCCCCAGCATTTT,CATSDGQSNQPQHF
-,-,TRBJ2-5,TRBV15,TGTGCCACCAGCAGCTCCGGGACATCAGCTCCGTACTTC,CATSSSGTSAPYF
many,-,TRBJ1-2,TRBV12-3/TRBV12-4,TGTGCCAGCAGTCAACCAGACAGCTATGGCTACACCTTC,CASSQPDSYGYTF
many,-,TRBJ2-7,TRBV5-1,TGCGCCAGCAGCCCCCGGGCCGGCTACGAGCAGTACTTC,CASSPRAGYEQYF
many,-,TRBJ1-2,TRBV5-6,TGTGCCAGCAGCTTGAGTTGGCCAGCCGAACCTTATGGCTACACCTTC,CASSLSWPAEPYGYTF
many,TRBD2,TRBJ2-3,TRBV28,TGTGCCAGCAGTCATCCGAGCGGGAGAGGCACAGATACGCAGTATTTT,CASSHPSGRGTDTQYF
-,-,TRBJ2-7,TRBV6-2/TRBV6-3,TGTGCCAGCAGTTACACCGGGACAATCGAGCAGTACTTC,CASSYTGTIEQYF
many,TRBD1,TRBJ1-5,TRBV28,TGTGCCAGCAGTTCCCTACAGGGGGGGTACGATCAGCCCCAGCATTTT,CASSSLQGGYDQPQHF
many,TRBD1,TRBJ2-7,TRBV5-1,TGCGCCAGCAGCCGTGGTATGGGACAGGGGTTGTACGAGCAGTACTTC,CASSRGMGQGLYEQYF
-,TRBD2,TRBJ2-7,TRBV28,TGTGCCAGCAGTTTAGGGCTAGCGGCGTCCTACGAGCAGTACTTC,CASSLGLAASYEQYF
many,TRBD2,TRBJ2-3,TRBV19,TGTGCCAGTAGTGCCCGACTAGCAGCAGATACGCAGTATTTT,CASSARLAADTQYF
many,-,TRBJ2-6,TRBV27,TGTGCCAGCAGTTTAGACAGCTACTCTGGGGCCAACGTCCTGACTTTC,CASSLDSYSGANVLTF
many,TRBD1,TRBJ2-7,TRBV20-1,TGCAGTGCTACGGGACAGGGAATCGAGCAGTACTTC,CSATGQGIEQYF
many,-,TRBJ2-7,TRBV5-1,TGCGCCAGCAGCTTGGGTGGGTCCGAGCAGTACTTC,CASSLGGSEQYF
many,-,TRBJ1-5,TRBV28,TGTGCCAGCAGTTTAGTTGGGGGCGCAGGAAAGGGTCAGCCCCAGCATTTT,CASSLVGGAGKGQPQHF
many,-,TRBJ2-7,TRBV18,TGTGCCAGCTCACCGGGCGGAGGCACCTACGAGCAGTACTTC,CASSPGGGTYEQYF
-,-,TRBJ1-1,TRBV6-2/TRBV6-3,TGTGCCAGCAGTACGGGGGGGAGTGTGAACACTGAAGCTTTCTTT,CASSTGGSVNTEAFF
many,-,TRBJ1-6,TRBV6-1,TGTGCCAGCAGCCCTAATACACGGGGCTCACCCCTCCACTTT,CASSPNTRGSPLHF
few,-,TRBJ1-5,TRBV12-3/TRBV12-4,TGTGCCAGCAGCCACGAAATGTCAGCAAGACAGCCCCAGCATTTT,CASSHEMSARQPQHF
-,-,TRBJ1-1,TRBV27,TGTGCCAGCAGTTTACAACGGGCGAACACTGAAGCTTTCTTT,CASSLQRANTEAFF
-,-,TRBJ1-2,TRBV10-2,TGCGCCATCAGTGAGGGCCTTGGCTACAACTTC,CAISEGLGYNF
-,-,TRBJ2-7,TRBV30,TGTGCCTACACCGACCTGAGTAGGTCCTACGAGCAGTACTTC,CAYTDLSRSYEQYF
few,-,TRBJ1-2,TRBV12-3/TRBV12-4,TGTGCCAGCATCCTCCGAGGGGCCTATGGCTACACCTTC,CASILRGAYGYTF
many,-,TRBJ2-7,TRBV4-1,TGCGCCAGCAGCCACCCACAGGGATGGGAGCAGTACTTC,CASSHPQGWEQYF
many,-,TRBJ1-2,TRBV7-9,TGTGCCAGCAGCTTAGTTTTGCCAGGGGTCTATGGCTACACCTTC,CASSLVLPGVYGYTF
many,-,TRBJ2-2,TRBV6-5,TGTGCCAGCAGTTACTCGGCGGGCAGACTAAACACCGGGGAGCTGTTTTTT,CASSYSAGRLNTGELFF
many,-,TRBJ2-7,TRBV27,TGTGCCAGTCATCGTCGGGGGTCCCCCTACGAGCAGTACTTC,CASHRRGSPYEQYF